The rows below give T cell receptor beta chains drawn from one sample of a study of metastatic and nonmetastatic thyroid tumors. TCRdb re-processed the PCR reads through MiXCR. The table includes about 11,000 clones, 35% to 45% detected once. Sequences were obtained from tumor tissue. The receptors were gathered from a female donor with papillary thyroid cancer or a benign thyroid nodule (not recorded which). Some clones in this sample may be carry-over from other donors' samples. Both conserved end residues are part of each CDR3. The D gene is left open where the match is weak. Only some rows state a clone size, as once, few, many or a class for expanded clones.

>TRBJ2-1|-|TRBV12-3/TRBV12-4|few
TGTGCCAGCAGTTTAGGGGACAACTACAATGAGCAGTTCTTC
CASSLGDNYNEQFF
>TRBJ1-2|-|TRBV12-3/TRBV12-4|few
TGTGCCAGCAGGTGGGGACAACCACCCCGGTATGGCTACACCTTC
CASRWGQPPRYGYTF
>TRBJ2-7|-|TRBV5-1|few
TGCGCCAGCAGCTCCGGAACGGGGGAGCAGTACTTC
CASSSGTGEQYF
>TRBJ2-7|-|TRBV5-1|-
TGCGCCAGCAGCCGGACAGCTACCTACGAGCAGTACTTC
CASSRTATYEQYF
>TRBJ1-2|-|TRBV11-2|once
TGTGCCAGCAGCTTAAGGGCAGGGGAGGGCTACACCTTC
CASSLRAGEGYTF
>TRBJ2-3|TRBD2|TRBV6-2/TRBV6-3|few
TGTGCCAGCACCTGGACTAGCGGGGGTGTCACAGATACGCAGTATTTT
CASTWTSGGVTDTQYF
>TRBJ2-7|-|TRBV27|few
TGTGCCAGCAGACCCGGGCCCAAATACTCCTACGAGCAGTACTTC
CASRPGPKYSYEQYF
>TRBJ1-1|-|TRBV6-1|few
TGTGCCAGCAGTCAAGACAGGAGTTACACTGAAGCTTTCTTT
CASSQDRSYTEAFF
>TRBJ2-7|TRBD2|TRBV5-7|-
TGTGCCAGCAGCTTTTCTAGCGGGGACTACGAGCAGTACTTC
CASSFSSGDYEQYF
>TRBJ2-2|TRBD1|TRBV12-3/TRBV12-4|few
TGTGCCAGCAGTTCCTATGGACAGGGAAGGAGCGGGGAGCTGTTTTTT
CASSSYGQGRSGELFF
>TRBJ2-2|-|TRBV19|few
TGTGCCAGTAGTATTCGAAGCGACACCGGGGAGCTGTTTTTT
CASSIRSDTGELFF
>TRBJ2-7|TRBD1|TRBV6-2/TRBV6-3|large
TGTGCCAGCAGTTACTCCACTCGATCCATAATGGACAGGGGGTTCGAGCAGTACTTC
CASSYSTRSIMDRGFEQYF
>TRBJ1-5|-|TRBV20-1|-
TGCAGTGCTAAGAACGGGGGAGCTAGCAATCAGCCCCAGCATTTT
CSAKNGGASNQPQHF
>TRBJ1-5|-|TRBV5-5|-
TGTGCCAGCAGCTTGGCCACAGGTAATCAGCCCCAGCATTTT
CASSLATGNQPQHF
>TRBJ1-3|-|TRBV10-3|-
TGTGCCAGCAGTCCCGGAAACACCATATATTTT
CASSPGNTIYF
>TRBJ2-1|-|TRBV10-1|few
TGCGCCAGCAGTCCGTTACTAGAAAGTGAGCAGTTCTTC
CASSPLLESEQFF
>TRBJ1-3|TRBD1|TRBV28|few
TGTGCCAGCAGTCCAGGGACAGGGGCATTCACTGGAAACACCATATATTTT
CASSPGTGAFTGNTIYF
>TRBJ2-2|-|TRBV28|few
TGTGCCAGCAGACAGGGTGGGAACACCGGGGAGCTGTTTTTT
CASRQGGNTGELFF
>TRBJ1-6|-|TRBV19|-
TGTGCCAGTAGTTCGCGGATTGATTCACCCCTCCACTTT
CASSSRIDSPLHF
>TRBJ2-7|TRBD1|TRBV3-1|once
TGTGCCAGCAGCCCGCGGACAGGCGGCGAGCAGTACTTC
CASSPRTGGEQYF
>TRBJ2-7|-|TRBV12-3/TRBV12-4|-
TGTGCCAGCAGCCCCTCCTACGGTGGTGACGAGCAGTACTTC
CASSPSYGGDEQYF
>TRBJ1-5|TRBD1|TRBV19|-
TGTGCCAGTAAGGAGGACAGGTCGGGGAATCAGCCCCAGCATTTT
CASKEDRSGNQPQHF
>TRBJ2-3|TRBD2|TRBV30|-
TGTGCCTGGAGCGGAGGACTAGCGGGATATTGGGATACGCAGTATTTT
CAWSGGLAGYWDTQYF
>TRBJ2-7|-|TRBV11-2|-
TGTGCCAGCACCCCTCGCTGGGGGGCCTCCTCCGAGCAGTACTTC
CASTPRWGASSEQYF